This record covers a single T cell receptor beta chain. A read error may produce the germline difference seen at one junction end. The length of the CDR3 is 12 residues. In germline, CDR1 is LGHDT, CDR2 YNNKEL (reference sequence). Low-dose radiotherapy and low-dose cyclophosphamide, together with aspirin, ipilimumab and nivolumab, were given to donors. The data originate from a study of low-dose radiotherapy and immunotherapy resistance in tumors. TRAV- and TRBV-specific primers, spanning alpha and beta chains, primed first-strand cDNA. A roughly 19-cycle PCR with a constant-region primer and V-primer adapter amplified TCRs. One entry per CDR3 protein, called by TCRdb with MiXCR from the reads. The repertoire holds under 11,000 distinct CDR3 sequences, with approximately 51% as singletons.

This TCR came from a human donor with advanced metastatic prostate, ovarian, gallbladder or colorectal cancer (not recorded which). This table probably holds off-target reads from a library built for another chain. The chain links TRBV3-1 to TRBJ1-2, with TRBD1 matching 7 bases. The CDR3 sequence is CASSQLDRVYAF. The CDR3 nucleotides are TGTGCCAGCAGCCAACTCGACAGGGTGTATGCCTTC. Based on the CDR3 plus reference TRBV3-1 and TRBJ1-2, the full variable domain is DTAVSQTPKYLVTQMGNDKSIKCEQNLGHDTMYWYKQDSKKFLKIMFSYNNKELIINETVPNRFSPKSPDKAHLNLHINSLELGDSAVYFCASSQLDRVYAFGSGTRLTVV.